This T cell receptor beta chain comes out of a study of blood T cells in healthy people across ages. This clonotype was observed a few times. Its target is not known. Study conclusions and caveats: TCR beta diversity, measured per million T cells, fell in a roughly linear way with age. Aged donors had fewer naive CD4+ cells and lower diversity than long-lived donors.

Then a second PCR, running roughly 7 to 12 cycles, was carried out with a sample-barcoded 5' primer and a J-beta primer mix. TCRdb passed the 5' RACE reads through MiXCR, listing each CDR3 protein once. The data contain 1.6 million or so distinct CDR3 sequences, 30% to 35% of them singletons. This CDR3 is 11 amino acids long. V lost 2 bases to trimming and J lost 8 bases, with 9 bases between them. CDR1 and CDR2 (germline): DFQATT, SNEGSKA (reference sequence). Healthy Russian Caucasian donors spanned ages roughly 6 to 100 years. For every donor, a draw yielded around 10 milliliters of peripheral blood.

The specimen was blood. The TCR sequence derives from a woman aged 30 to 39 in good health. This chain uses TRBV20-1 with TRBJ1-2; D is uncertain. CDR3 loop: CSARSFGGYTF. Here the CDR3 DNA reads TGCAGTGCTAGAAGTTTCGGAGGCTACACCTTC.